The 32 T cell receptor beta chains reported below all come from one sample, sequenced in a study of cytomegalovirus exposure and HLA in healthy donors (dated by TCRdb to 2016 to 2017). The library was prepared using the immunoSEQ multiplex PCR assay. The multiplex PCR relied on a mix of 60 forward primers for TCR Vbeta segments and 13 reverse primers for TCR Jbeta segments. The table was pulled from immuneACCESS by TCRdb, which kept in-frame rearrangements only. Such tables lose some clones; where checked, under half of the loss comes from unresolved V genes, and the rest has no known cause. This sample has over 100,000 clones in its table, and 70% to 80% of those were observed once. Jointly, the top ten make up 1.3% to 1.5% of the sample. Sequencing was carried out using PBMCs. Receptors were obtained from a female donor in good health and CMV-seronegative.

The genes are TRBV25-1 and TRBJ1-2; D is uncertain. V lost 7 bases and J 5 bases, leaving 8 bases between the germline ends. The germline V gene has CDR1 MGHDK and CDR2 SYGVNS. CDR3 length: 11 residues. CDR3 residues: CASTAGYGYTF. In DNA, the CDR3 is TGTGCCAGCACCGCGGGTTATGGCTACACCTTC.

The chain is built from TRBV5-1 and TRBJ2-1; TRBD2 aligns across 11 bases. The CDR3 is made up of 14 amino acids. V lost 5 bases, J lost 4 bases, and 2 bases stayed unmatched. From germline, CDR1 is SGHRS and CDR2 YFSETQ. In DNA, the CDR3 is TGCGCCAGCAGACTAGCGGGAGAATACAATGAGCAGTTCTTC. Encoded protein: CASRLAGEYNEQFF.

The genes are TRBV29-1 and TRBJ1-4; no clear D gene. The V gene lost 5 bases and the J gene lost 6 bases, with 13 bases spanning the gap. Germline values: CDR1 SQVTM, CDR2 ANQGSEA. This CDR3 comprises 13 residues. The CDR3 nucleotides are TGCAGCGTTTGGGCTCCCTCCTATGAAAAACTGTTTTTT. Protein product: CSVWAPSYEKLFF.

The chain links TRBV5-8 to TRBJ2-3; TRBD1 aligns across 9 bases. V was clipped by 0 bases and J by 3 bases; unmatched bases: 8. The germline V gene encodes CDR1 SGHTS and CDR2 YDEGEE. This CDR3 has 17 amino acids. The CDR3 DNA is TGTGCCAGCAGCTTGGCATACCGGGACAGGGTAACAGATACGCAGTATTTT. Its translation: CASSLAYRDRVTDTQYF.

The V gene is TRBV7-7, the J gene TRBJ2-5; D is unresolved. Looked up from germline, CDR1 is SSHAT and CDR2 is FNYEAQ (reference sequence). The CDR3 length is 11 residues. V shed 3 bases and J shed 4 bases, with 3 bases lying between them. The CDR3, as DNA: TGTGCCAGCAGCTTCGGAGAGACCCAGTACTTC. Amino acid sequence: CASSFGETQYF.

The V gene is TRBV12-2, the J gene TRBJ1-3; the table calls TRBD1, which could not be checked here. TRBV12-2 is annotated as a pseudogene. The CDR3 length is 19 residues. In DNA form, the CDR3 reads TGTGCAAGTCGCTTAGCGCTCGGTGCCAACAGGGGGCCTGGAAACACCATATATTTT. Its protein product is CASRLALGANRGPGNTIYF.

The chain carries TRBV30 and TRBJ1-1, with 7 positions matching TRBD1. CDR3 length equals 15 residues. Trimming removed 3 bases from V and 8 bases from J; junction bases left unmatched: 15. Germline V gives CDR1 GTSNPN, CDR2 SVGIG (reference sequence). The CDR3 reads CAWSLYGTAIKEAFF. The CDR3 DNA sequence: TGTGCCTGGAGCTTATACGGGACAGCAATTAAAGAAGCTTTCTTT.

This chain connects TRBV18 to TRBJ2-5; TRBD2 aligns across 11 bases. Germline V gives CDR1 KGHSH, CDR2 LQKENI. The CDR3 contains 16 residues. The V segment lost 3 bases and the J segment 1 base; nucleotides outside the gene matches: 4. For the CDR3, the DNA is TGTGCCAGCTCACCCCGACTAGCGGGATTCCAAGAGACCCAGTACTTC. Its protein product is CASSPRLAGFQETQYF.

The chain employs TRBV11-2 and TRBJ2-1; 11 bases fit TRBD2. CDR1 is SGHAT and CDR2 is FQNNGV in the germline V gene. J gave up 2 bases and V 4 bases, and 1 base lay outside the gene matches. The CDR3 spans 15 residues. The CDR3 is CASSSTSGTYNEQFF. The CDR3 coding sequence is TGTGCCAGCAGCTCGACTAGCGGGACCTACAATGAGCAGTTCTTC.

The chain recombines TRBV7-9 with TRBJ2-3; TRBD2 aligns across 10 bases. This CDR3 comprises 15 residues. The V and J ends lost 5 bases and 7 bases, in that order; junction bases with no gene match: 9. Germline V gene sequence: CDR1 SEHNR, CDR2 FQNEAQ (reference sequence). The CDR3 nucleotides are TGTGCCAGCAGCCCCAGCGGGAGGGCTATATATACGCAGTATTTT. It encodes CASSPSGRAIYTQYF.

V usage is TRBV5-4 and J usage is TRBJ1-1; 7 bases match TRBD1. Losses at the gene ends were 1 base for V and 5 bases for J; bases not matched to a gene: 5. The V gene's germline CDR1 is SGHNT and CDR2 YYREEE (reference sequence). CDR3 length: 14 residues. As DNA, the CDR3 is TGTGCCAGCAGCTTGCAAGGGGGCGGGACTGAAGCTTTCTTT. Amino acids: CASSLQGGGTEAFF.

The chain carries TRBV4-3 and TRBJ2-7; no reliable D call. The germline V and J ends were trimmed by 1 base and 6 bases, with 10 bases remaining between them. Germline V lookup: CDR1 LGHNA, CDR2 YSLEER. The CDR3 runs to 13 residues. CDR3 sequence (DNA): TGCGCCAGCAGCCAAGTGTTACAGACCGAGCAGTACTTC. Its translation: CASSQVLQTEQYF.

J is TRBJ2-3 and V is TRBV11-3, with D perhaps matching TRBD2 (5 bases). V lost 5 bases to trimming and J lost 1 base, with 16 bases between them. The germline gives CDR1 SGHNT, CDR2 YENEEA. The CDR3 covers 16 residues. Written as DNA, the CDR3 is TGTGCCAGCAGCCAGGTCCACAAGGAGGGCACAGATACGCAGTATTTT. Residues: CASSQVHKEGTDTQYF.

V gene TRBV7-3 combines with J gene TRBJ1-1; TRBD1 agrees at 7 bases. The CDR3 is 14 residues long. The trim removed 6 bases at V and 3 bases at J, leaving 7 bases unmatched. Germline-derived CDR1 and CDR2 are SGHTA and FQGTGA. The DNA of the CDR3 is TGTGCCAGCAGAAAAGGACAGGAAGACACTGAAGCTTTCTTT. Protein: CASRKGQEDTEAFF. Full variable domain (rest looked up from reference TRBV7-3 and TRBJ1-1): GAGVSQTPSNKVTEKGKYVELRCDPISGHTALYWYRQSLGQGPEFLIYFQGTGAADDSGLPNDRFFAVRPEGSVSTLKIQRTERGDSAVYLCASRKGQEDTEAFFGQGTRLTVV.

The sample holds a few counts of this clone. The chain has TRBV19 and TRBJ1-5, with TRBD1 identical over 7 bases. The CDR3 runs to 14 residues. Germline V gene data show CDR1 as LNHDA and CDR2 as SQIVND (reference sequence). Unmatched junction bases numbered 11, after V lost 7 bases and J lost 8 bases. Here the CDR3 DNA reads TGTGCCAGTATCGGGGACAGCGCAAGAAAGCCCCAGCATTTT. Translated, it gives CASIGDSARKPQHF.

The chain recombines TRBV11-2 with TRBJ2-3; 7 bases match TRBD2. The CDR3 contains 11 residues. The germline gives CDR1 SGHAT, CDR2 FQNNGV. V was pared by 5 bases and J by 9 bases, with 2 bases of the junction left unmatched. The CDR3 DNA is TGTGCCAGCAGCACCGGGAGGACGCAGTATTTT. The encoded protein is CASSTGRTQYF. The variable domain in full, with the rest retrieved from reference TRBV11-2 and TRBJ2-3, is EAGVAQSPRYKIIEKRQSVAFWCNPISGHATLYWYQQILGQGPKLLIQFQNNGVVDDSQLPKDRFSAERLKGVDSTLKIQPAKLEDSAVYLCASSTGRTQYFGPGTRLTVL.

The gene calls are TRBV7-2 and TRBJ1-4; a weak D match, TRBD1 (6 bases). V was trimmed by 0 bases and J by 7 bases, leaving 15 bases between them. The length of the CDR3 is 16 residues. The germline CDR1 and CDR2 sequences are SGHTA and FQGNSA. Written as DNA, the CDR3 is TGTGCCAGCAGCTTAGCATCAGGGGTCTTCGGTGAAAAACTGTTTTTT. Its protein is CASSLASGVFGEKLFF.

This clone was counted between two and nine times. The V and J genes are TRBV6-1 and TRBJ1-2; D gene uncertain. Between the trimmed V and J ends, which lost 6 bases and 0 bases, there was a span of 8 bases. This CDR3 has 13 amino acids. Germline loops: CDR1 MNHNS, CDR2 SASEGT. CDR3 sequence reads: CASRLAANYGYTF. CDR3 in DNA: TGTGCCAGCAGGCTAGCAGCTAACTATGGCTACACCTTC.

The chain has TRBV28 and TRBJ1-2; 10 bases line up with TRBD1. CDR3 length equals 17 residues. Germline V gives CDR1 MDHEN, CDR2 SYDVKM. The ends lost 6 bases at V and 4 bases at J; junction bases unmatched: 14. The CDR3 here is CASSLTGTGAYGYGYTF. For the CDR3, the DNA is TGTGCCAGCAGCCTAACCGGGACAGGGGCTTATGGCTATGGCTACACCTTC.

This sequence joins TRBV28 and TRBJ2-1; 7 positions match TRBD1. CDR1 is MDHEN, CDR2 SYDVKM, per germline. CDR3 length: 17 amino acids. The V gene end was trimmed by 3 bases and the J gene end by 9 bases; junction bases not matched to a gene: 17. The CDR3 spells CASSFPRTGSRISEQFF. CDR3 coding DNA: TGTGCCAGCAGTTTTCCTAGGACAGGCTCTCGAATTAGTGAGCAGTTCTTC.

The V and J genes are TRBV6-5 and TRBJ1-2; a possible D gene is TRBD1 (5 bases). This CDR3 spans 13 amino acids. Germline assignment: CDR1 MNHEY and CDR2 SVGAGI. V was pared by 6 bases and J by 7 bases, with 15 bases between. This CDR3 is CASSPRGGGGYTF. The CDR3 nucleotides are TGTGCCAGCAGCCCCCGTGGGGGGGGTGGCTACACCTTC.

This rearrangement joins TRBV29-1 to TRBJ1-4; TRBD1 is a possible D gene (6 bases). The V and J ends lost 5 bases and 1 base respectively, with 11 bases between them. CDR1 is SQVTM and CDR2 is ANQGSEA in the germline V gene. This CDR3 spans 14 amino acids. Written as DNA, the CDR3 is TGCAGCGTTCAGGGGAAAGGAACTAATGAAAAACTGTTTTTT. Translated, it gives CSVQGKGTNEKLFF.

The chain uses TRBV7-2 and TRBJ2-1, with TRBD1 matching over 9 bases. The CDR3 is made up of 13 amino acids. The germline V gene has CDR1 SGHTA and CDR2 FQGNSA. The junction had 10 bases not matched to a gene; V was cut back by 4 bases and J by 15 bases. CDR3 region: CASSSQGQGRPFF. In DNA, the CDR3 is TGTGCCAGCAGCTCCCAGGGACAGGGTCGGCCGTTCTTC.

With respect to this clone: Other nucleotide sequences in the sample specify the same CDR3. The CDR3 region has the DNA TGTGCCAGCAGTTACTCCGGCGGGAGCACAGATACGCAGTATTTT. It specifies CASSYSGGSTDTQYF. This chain links TRBV6-5 with TRBJ2-3, with D possibly TRBD2 on 5 matching bases. CDR1 is MNHEY, CDR2 SVGAGI, per germline. The V end lost 0 bases, the J end lost 0 bases, and 7 bases lay between the germline ends. The CDR3 extends over 15 amino acids.

V and J are TRBV5-1 and TRBJ2-5; D is unresolved. Germline V gives CDR1 SGHRS, CDR2 YFSETQ. V lost 0 bases and J lost 2, with 5 bases in between. The CDR3 extends over 13 amino acids. CDR3 DNA: TGCGCCAGCAGCTTGGGACAACAAGAGACCCAGTACTTC. This gives the protein CASSLGQQETQYF. Looking up the rest from reference TRBV5-1 and TRBJ2-5 gives the full variable domain: KAGVTQTPRYLIKTRGQQVTLSCSPISGHRSVSWYQQTPGQGLQFLFEYFSETQRNKGNFPGRFSGRQFSNSRSEMNVSTLELGDSALYLCASSLGQQETQYFGPGTRLLVL.

The chain has TRBV29-1 and TRBJ1-1, with TRBD1 as a possible D gene (6 bases). Germline V lookup: CDR1 SQVTM, CDR2 ANQGSEA. The CDR3 sequence is 14 residues long. Trimming left V 4 bases short and J 1 base short, with 13 bases between. CDR3 residues: CSVGSTGSNTEAFF. CDR3 DNA: TGCAGCGTTGGAAGTACAGGGTCGAACACTGAAGCTTTCTTT.

The chain joins TRBV28 to TRBJ1-1, with D unresolved. Per germline, CDR1 MDHEN and CDR2 SYDVKM. The CDR3 is 12 residues long. The V and J ends lost 6 bases and 4 bases respectively, with 9 bases between them. CDR3 DNA: TGTGCCAGCAGCCCGCAGGTCACTGAAGCTTTCTTT. It encodes CASSPQVTEAFF. The variable domain in full, with the rest retrieved from reference TRBV28 and TRBJ1-1, is DVKVTQSSRYLVKRTGEKVFLECVQDMDHENMFWYRQDPGLGLRLIYFSYDVKMKEKGDIPEGYSVSREKKERFSLILESASTNQTSMYLCASSPQVTEAFFGQGTRLTVV.

The CDR3 is CAIKESGGAAEAFF. The CDR3, as DNA: TGTGCCATCAAGGAATCAGGGGGCGCGGCTGAAGCTTTCTTT. This chain uses TRBV10-3 with TRBJ1-1; TRBD1 agrees at 8 bases. J was trimmed by 6 bases and V by 7 bases; bases with no gene match: 10. Germline V gene data show CDR1 as ENHRY and CDR2 as SYGVKD. The CDR3 is 14 amino acids.

The rearrangement links TRBV9 to TRBJ1-3, with TRBD1 matching over 7 bases. This CDR3 comprises 14 residues. V lost 0 bases, J lost 7 bases, and 4 bases stayed unmatched. Germline V gives CDR1 SGDLS, CDR2 YYNGEE. The CDR3 nucleotides read TGTGCCAGCAGCGTAGACAGGGACAGCAACACCATATATTTT. Its translation: CASSVDRDSNTIYF. Full variable domain (outside the CDR3, taken from reference TRBV9 and TRBJ1-3): DSGVTQTPKHLITATGQRVTLRCSPRSGDLSVYWYQQSLDQGLQFLIQYYNGEERAKGNILERFSAQQFPDLHSELNLSSLELGDSALYFCASSVDRDSNTIYFGEGSWLTVV.

The chain combines TRBV15 with TRBJ1-3; tentatively, D is TRBD1 (6 bases). This CDR3 is built from 13 residues. Trimming took off 5 bases at V and 4 bases at J, with 9 bases between the two ends. Per germline, CDR1 LNHNV and CDR2 YYDKDF (reference sequence). The CDR3 region is CATSEQGGNTIYF. Here the CDR3 DNA reads TGTGCCACCAGCGAGCAGGGGGGAAACACCATATATTTT.

The rearrangement uses TRBV29-1 and TRBJ2-7; a weak D match, TRBD2 (5 bases). The CDR3 runs to 12 residues. Germline assignment: CDR1 SQVTM and CDR2 ANQGSEA. V was shortened by 3 bases and J by 6 bases, with 12 bases between the two germline ends. CDR3 region: CSVEGRRGEQYF. The CDR3 region has the DNA TGCAGCGTTGAGGGTCGCCGGGGCGAGCAGTACTTC.

Comment on this clone: This sample also contains other DNA sequences that code for the same CDR3. The rearrangement uses TRBV5-1 and TRBJ2-7, with D possibly matching TRBD2 (6 bases). This CDR3 region has 14 residues. The V gene lost 0 bases and the J gene lost 0 bases, with 7 bases spanning the gap. CDR1 SGHRS and CDR2 YFSETQ come from the germline V gene. The CDR3 protein is CASSLGDSSYEQYF. For the CDR3, the DNA is TGCGCCAGCAGCTTGGGGGACTCCTCCTACGAGCAGTACTTC.